A single sample is the source of the 13 T cell receptor beta chains below, sequenced in a study of blood T cells in healthy people across ages. Through a sample-barcoded 5' primer and a J-beta primer mix, a second PCR was run for roughly 6 to 12 cycles. MiXCR was run by TCRdb on the 5' RACE reads, yielding one entry per CDR3 protein. The table lists hundreds of thousands of distinct CDR3 sequences, roughly 50% of them singletons. Specimen: blood. These receptors were taken from a man aged 30 to 45 in good health.

In its sample, this clonotype was seen once. The genes are TRBV7-2 and TRBJ2-1; a weak D match, TRBD1 (6 bases). The J call may be faulty, since TRBJ2-7 better matches the DNA end. CDR1 and CDR2 from the germline V gene are SGHTA and FQGNSA. The length of the CDR3 is 13 residues. CDR3 nucleotide sequence: TGTGCCAGCAGCCGACAGGAGTACTACGAGCAGTACTTC. Amino acid sequence: CASSRQEYYEQYF.

The rearrangement uses TRBV7-9 and TRBJ2-1, with 16 bases matching TRBD2. This CDR3 spans 16 amino acids. With V trimmed by 5 bases and J by 12 bases, 10 bases remained unmatched. Per the germline V gene, CDR1 is SEHNR and CDR2 is FQNEAQ (reference sequence). Here the CDR3 reads CASSHDPGLAGGVQFF. Written as DNA, the CDR3 is TGTGCCAGCAGCCACGATCCGGGACTAGCGGGAGGGGTGCAGTTCTTC.

This clonotype was detected ten times or more. The V gene is TRBV3-1, the J gene TRBJ2-6; 8 bases map to TRBD1. Germline values: CDR1 LGHDT, CDR2 YNNKEL (reference sequence). The CDR3 sequence is 22 residues long. With V trimmed by 1 base and J by 3 bases, 20 bases remained unmatched. The CDR3 DNA sequence: TGTGCCAGCAGCCAAGTCAGACAGTCTTTAGGGACAGGTGGCTTTGGGGCCAACGTCCTGACTTTC. Its translation: CASSQVRQSLGTGGFGANVLTF.

This clonotype was seen just once. The chain links TRBV20-1 to TRBJ2-7; the D is unclear. Trimming removed 0 bases from V and 0 bases from J, with 15 bases in between. CDR3 length: 16 residues. Germline loops: CDR1 DFQATT, CDR2 SNEGSKA (reference sequence). CDR3 coding DNA: TGCAGTGCTAGAGATGTATGGGGAATATACTCCTACGAGCAGTACTTC. This codes for CSARDVWGIYSYEQYF.

This sequence joins TRBV4-2 and TRBJ2-5; 10 bases are shared with TRBD2. CDR1 is LGHNA and CDR2 is YNFKEQ in the germline V gene. The CDR3 is 16 residues long. V was clipped by 0 bases and J by 5 bases; unmatched bases: 6. The CDR3 DNA sequence: TGTGCCAGCAGCCAAGAAATTAGCGGGGGGTCTGAGACCCAGTACTTC. Translating it yields CASSQEISGGSETQYF.

The chain combines TRBV7-9 with TRBJ1-5; 7 bases line up with TRBD1. CDR3 size: 14 residues. The trim removed 5 bases at V and 6 bases at J, leaving 7 bases unmatched. CDR1 SEHNR and CDR2 FQNEAQ come from the germline V gene (reference sequence). CDR3 sequence: CASSPQGDFQPQHF. The CDR3 region has the DNA TGTGCCAGCAGCCCTCAGGGGGATTTTCAGCCCCAGCATTTT.

This clonotype has more than one count but fewer than ten. V and J are TRBV11-1 and TRBJ2-7; no definite D call. Trimming took off 1 base at V and 6 bases at J, with 10 bases between the two ends. Looked up from germline, CDR1 is SGHAT and CDR2 is FQDESV (reference sequence). This CDR3 has 13 amino acids. CDR3 sequence (DNA): TGTGCCAGCAGCTTAGAAACCTGGTCCGAGCAGTACTTC. As protein: CASSLETWSEQYF.

This clonotype showed up just a few times. The CDR3 DNA follows: TGTGCCAGCAGTCCGACCCGGGGGGGTTCGTTCTTC. This codes for CASSPTRGGSFF. The V gene is TRBV6-5, the J gene TRBJ2-1, with 8 bases lining up with TRBD2. The J segment lost 15 bases and the V segment lost 5 bases, leaving 9 bases of the junction unmatched. The CDR3 contains 12 residues. Germline lookup yields CDR1 MNHEY and CDR2 SVGAGI.

V usage is TRBV30 and J usage is TRBJ2-3; a weak D match, TRBD2 (6 bases). V lost 4 bases and J 2 bases, leaving 16 bases between the germline ends. Per the germline V gene, CDR1 is GTSNPN and CDR2 is SVGIG (reference sequence). The CDR3 extends over 15 amino acids. The CDR3 loop is CAWTSVADLTDTQYF. In DNA form, the CDR3 reads TGTGCCTGGACTTCGGTAGCGGACCTCACAGATACGCAGTATTTT.

The V call is TRBV6-2 or TRBV6-3, the J call TRBJ2-7, with D unresolved. Trimming left V 2 bases short and J 0 bases short, with 8 bases between. The V gene's germline CDR1 is MNHEY and CDR2 SVGEGT. The CDR3 has 14 residues. The CDR3 sequence: CASSYRRTSYEQYF. CDR3 in DNA: TGTGCCAGCAGTTACCGTCGGACCTCCTACGAGCAGTACTTC.

The rearrangement joins TRBV29-1 to TRBJ1-1; TRBD1 is a possible D gene (5 bases). V lost 7 bases and J lost 6, with 18 bases in between. The CDR3 has 13 residues. Germline V lookup: CDR1 SQVTM, CDR2 ANQGSEA. As DNA, the CDR3 is TGCAGCGGGGGACGGTCGGGGATTCCTGAAGCTTTCTTT. Encoded protein: CSGGRSGIPEAFF. Full variable domain (missing parts from reference TRBV29-1 and TRBJ1-1): SAVISQKPSRDICQRGTSLTIQCQVDSQVTMMFWYRQQPGQSLTLIATANQGSEATYESGFVIDKFPISRPNLTFSTLTVSNMSPEDSSIYLCSGGRSGIPEAFFGQGTRLTVV.

This clonotype turned up a few times. V usage is TRBV29-1 and J usage is TRBJ2-3; D remains ambiguous. Germline loops: CDR1 SQVTM, CDR2 ANQGSEA. The CDR3 totals 11 residues. V lost 6 bases to trimming and J lost 5 bases, with 9 bases between them. The CDR3 bases are TGCAGCGTGGCCTTGGGAGATACGCAGTATTTT. Protein: CSVALGDTQYF.

The chain employs TRBV7-2 and TRBJ2-1; D is possibly TRBD1 (5 bases). The CDR3 spans 15 residues. Germline CDR1 SGHTA, CDR2 FQGNSA. The V end lost 1 base, the J end lost 5 bases, and 12 bases lay between the germline ends. Written as DNA, the CDR3 is TGTGCCAGCAGCTTAGATCTGGGCAGGGACAATGAGCAGTTCTTC. Translation: CASSLDLGRDNEQFF.